Each of the 6 T cell receptor beta chains below was sequenced from the same sample in a study of control samples from healthy donors and cancer patients. TCRdb's copy holds only in-frame clones and misses some; the assay was immunoSEQ multiplex PCR. The sample carries about 130,000 clones, about 94% recorded once. The sample comprised blood. Receptors originate from a man aged 25 to 40 in good health.

A single count supports this clone. The chain employs TRBV7-6 and TRBJ1-1, with a tentative D call TRBD1 (5 bases). V lost 5 bases, J lost 1 base, and 11 bases lay in between. Germline CDR1 reads SGHVS; CDR2 reads FNYEAQ. The CDR3 contains 14 residues. CDR3 protein: CASSRNGGNTEAFF. The CDR3 nucleotides read TGTGCCAGCAGCCGTAATGGGGGGAACACTGAAGCTTTCTTT.

The rearrangement uses TRBV7-9 and TRBJ2-3; D is unclear. The CDR3 length is 12 residues. Trimming removed 6 bases at V and 5 bases at J, with 9 bases between. Germline values: CDR1 SEHNR, CDR2 FQNEAQ (reference sequence). The DNA for the CDR3 is TGTGCCAGCAGATACATGGGAGATACGCAGTATTTT. Protein: CASRYMGDTQYF.

This sequence joins TRBV7-2 and TRBJ2-5; maybe TRBD2 (6 bases). Germline V lookup: CDR1 SGHTA, CDR2 FQGNSA. CDR3 length: 13 amino acids. The V gene lost 5 bases and the J gene lost 0 bases, with 7 bases spanning the gap. The CDR3 sequence is CASSSGYQETQYF. The DNA for the CDR3 is TGTGCCAGCAGCAGCGGGTACCAAGAGACCCAGTACTTC.

The CDR3 sequence: CASSRDRSNTGELFF. Written as DNA, the CDR3 is TGTGCCAGCAGTCGGGACAGATCGAACACCGGGGAGCTGTTTTTT. The rearrangement joins TRBV6-2 or TRBV6-3 to TRBJ2-2, with 7 bases that match TRBD1. From germline, CDR1 is MNHEY and CDR2 SVGEGT. J was trimmed by 0 bases and V by 5 bases; bases with no gene match: 3. The CDR3 is 15 amino acids.

This clone has a single count. This rearrangement joins TRBV18 to TRBJ1-3, with no clear D. Trimming shortened V by 0 bases and J by 0 bases, and 6 bases separated the two germline ends. CDR1 is KGHSH and CDR2 is LQKENI in the germline V gene. This CDR3 region has 15 residues. CDR3 amino acids: CASSPPLSSGNTIYF. For the CDR3, the DNA is TGTGCCAGCTCACCACCCCTTTCCTCTGGAAACACCATATATTTT.

The CDR3 spells CASSLASLQETQYF. The CDR3 region has the DNA TGTGCCAGCAGCTTGGCCAGCTTACAAGAGACCCAGTACTTC. The chain has TRBV5-6 and TRBJ2-5; D gene uncertain. Germline assignment: CDR1 SGHDT and CDR2 YYEEEE. V lost 0 bases, J lost 2 bases, and 8 bases lay in between. CDR3 length: 14 residues.